The sequence of this TCR beta chain was determined in a study of T-cell memory formation after mild COVID-19. The CDR3 loop spans 16 amino acids. V was trimmed by 4 bases and J by 2 bases, leaving 17 bases between them. Per the germline V gene, CDR1 is SGHRS and CDR2 is YFSETQ. This clonotype has more than one count but fewer than ten. What it recognizes is unknown. General study points: Memory cells collected pre-infection included some clones that later responded, suggesting cross-reactive memory joined.

Via MiXCR, TCRdb re-called the 5' RACE reads, giving one row per CDR3 protein. The sample consists of nearly 200,000 distinct CDR3 sequences, about a sixth of them appearing once. This TCR came from an adult woman who had mild COVID-19 (a few samples of this study predate the infection). Cell type and time point are not known. The chain recombines TRBV5-1 with TRBJ2-3; possible D gene TRBD2, 6 bases. The specimen was PBMCs or a T cell subset sorted from them (not recorded which). The DNA for the CDR3 is TGCGCCAGCAGCCCGGGGGTGGCTAGCGCCACAGATACGCAGTATTTT. Its translation is CASSPGVASATDTQYF.